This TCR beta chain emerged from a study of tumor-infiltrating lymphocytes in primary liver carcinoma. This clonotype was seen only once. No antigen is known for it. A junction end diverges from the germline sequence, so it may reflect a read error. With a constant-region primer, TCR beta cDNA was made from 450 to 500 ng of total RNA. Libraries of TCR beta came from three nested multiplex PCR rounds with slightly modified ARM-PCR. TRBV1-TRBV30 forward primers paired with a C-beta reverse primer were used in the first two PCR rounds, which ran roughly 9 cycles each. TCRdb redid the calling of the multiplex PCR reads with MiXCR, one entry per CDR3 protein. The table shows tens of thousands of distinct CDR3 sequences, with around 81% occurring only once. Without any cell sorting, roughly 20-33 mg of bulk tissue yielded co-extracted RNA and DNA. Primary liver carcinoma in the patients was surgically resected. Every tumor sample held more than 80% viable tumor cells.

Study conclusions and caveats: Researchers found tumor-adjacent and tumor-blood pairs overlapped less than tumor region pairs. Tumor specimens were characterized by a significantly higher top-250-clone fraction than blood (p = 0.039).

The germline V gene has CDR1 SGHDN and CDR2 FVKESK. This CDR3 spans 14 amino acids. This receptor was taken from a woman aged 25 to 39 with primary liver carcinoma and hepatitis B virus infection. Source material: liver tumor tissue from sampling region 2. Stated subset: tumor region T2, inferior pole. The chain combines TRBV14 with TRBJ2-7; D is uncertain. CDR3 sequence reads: CAISTRTHIYEQYF. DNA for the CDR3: TGTGCCATCAGCACGCGGACCCATATCTACGAGCAGTACTTC.